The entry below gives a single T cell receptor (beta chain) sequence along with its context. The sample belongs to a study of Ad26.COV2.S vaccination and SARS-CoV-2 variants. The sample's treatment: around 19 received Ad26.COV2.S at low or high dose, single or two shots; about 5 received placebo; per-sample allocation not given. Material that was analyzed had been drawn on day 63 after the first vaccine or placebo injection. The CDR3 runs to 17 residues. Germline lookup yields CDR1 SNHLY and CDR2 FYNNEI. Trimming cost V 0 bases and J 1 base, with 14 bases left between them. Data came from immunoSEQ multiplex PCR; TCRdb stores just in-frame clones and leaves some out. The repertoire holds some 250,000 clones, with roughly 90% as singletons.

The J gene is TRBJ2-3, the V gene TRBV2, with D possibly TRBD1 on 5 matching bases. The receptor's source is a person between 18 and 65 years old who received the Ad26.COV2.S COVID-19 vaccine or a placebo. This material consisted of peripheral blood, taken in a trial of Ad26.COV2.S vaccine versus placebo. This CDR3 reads CASSEALISRGTDTQYF. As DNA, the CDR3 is TGTGCCAGCAGTGAAGCGCTTATCAGCAGGGGCACAGATACGCAGTATTTT.